These T cell receptor beta chains were read from a single sample in a study of molecular identifiers for immune sequencing clone quantification. One entry per CDR3 protein, called by TCRdb with MiXCR from the PCR reads. Of about half a million distinct CDR3 sequences detected, around 21% appear once; the ten largest clones hold approximately 0.8%. Sequenced: naive CD8+ T cells from blood, with Jurkat cell RNA spiked in. The receptors shown here come from a human donor in good health. Some libraries in this study had Jurkat cell RNA spiked in. CDR3s include the opening cysteine and the closing phenylalanine or tryptophan. Fields, in order: J gene, V gene, CDR3 protein.

J gene: TRBJ2-7
V gene: TRBV11-2
CDR3 protein: CASTLGQAYEQYF

J gene: TRBJ1-5
V gene: TRBV19
CDR3 protein: CASSTPPGTGGSGQPQHF

J gene: TRBJ2-3
V gene: TRBV5-6
CDR3 protein: CASSWALAGVTDTQYF

J gene: TRBJ2-7
V gene: TRBV7-6
CDR3 protein: CASSADPLGTPEGEQYF

J gene: TRBJ2-7
V gene: TRBV5-1
CDR3 protein: CASSFRCSYEQYF

J gene: TRBJ2-3
V gene: TRBV7-2
CDR3 protein: CASSFGTVSTDTQYF

J gene: TRBJ2-3
V gene: TRBV30
CDR3 protein: CAWSVQWGGADTQYF

J gene: TRBJ1-2
V gene: TRBV29-1
CDR3 protein: CSVVDGLKGYTF

J gene: TRBJ2-7
V gene: TRBV19
CDR3 protein: CATSAQGTYEQYF

J gene: TRBJ2-7
V gene: TRBV7-9
CDR3 protein: CASSFPGQGIYEQYF

J gene: TRBJ2-3
V gene: TRBV27
CDR3 protein: CASSLSRGVTDTQYF

J gene: TRBJ2-3
V gene: TRBV5-1
CDR3 protein: CASSPNPGLAMSTDTQYF

J gene: TRBJ2-1
V gene: TRBV6-2/TRBV6-3
CDR3 protein: CASRYFRQGVNNEQFF

J gene: TRBJ2-7
V gene: TRBV7-6
CDR3 protein: CASSLAWEQYF

J gene: TRBJ1-4
V gene: TRBV5-1
CDR3 protein: CASSLDGADEKLFF

J gene: TRBJ1-1
V gene: TRBV12-3/TRBV12-4
CDR3 protein: CASSSTGCPLAEAFF

J gene: TRBJ2-5
V gene: TRBV14
CDR3 protein: CASSLPGQKETQYF

J gene: TRBJ1-5
V gene: TRBV3-2
CDR3 protein: CASSQEATTYSNQPQHF

J gene: TRBJ1-1
V gene: TRBV7-9
CDR3 protein: CASSPTGGEAEAFF

J gene: TRBJ1-1
V gene: TRBV5-6
CDR3 protein: CASSPVGLSNTEAFF

J gene: TRBJ1-2
V gene: TRBV7-9
CDR3 protein: CASSSGRDYGYTF

J gene: TRBJ2-3
V gene: TRBV4-1
CDR3 protein: CASSPQGGVPDTQYF

J gene: TRBJ1-1
V gene: TRBV9
CDR3 protein: CASSVELNTEAFF

J gene: TRBJ2-1
V gene: TRBV7-9
CDR3 protein: CASSSHSNEQFF

J gene: TRBJ2-7
V gene: TRBV6-5
CDR3 protein: CASSYSTTGTGYEQYF

J gene: TRBJ2-3
V gene: TRBV19
CDR3 protein: CASRSDSASSTDTQYF

J gene: TRBJ2-4
V gene: TRBV21-1
CDR3 protein: CASSKVGRPGNIQYF

J gene: TRBJ2-7
V gene: TRBV30
CDR3 protein: CAWKVGQRREQYF

J gene: TRBJ2-7
V gene: TRBV7-2
CDR3 protein: CASSSMGSGYYEQYF

J gene: TRBJ2-5
V gene: TRBV6-5
CDR3 protein: CASSTGQALQETQYF

J gene: TRBJ1-5
V gene: TRBV25-1
CDR3 protein: CASSEGGAGNQPQHF

J gene: TRBJ2-5
V gene: TRBV7-2
CDR3 protein: CASSWGLAGGKETQYF

J gene: TRBJ2-7
V gene: TRBV7-3
CDR3 protein: CASSPDGSLGGLAYEQYF

J gene: TRBJ1-2
V gene: TRBV12-3/TRBV12-4
CDR3 protein: CASSPVTPNYGYTF

J gene: TRBJ2-7
V gene: TRBV5-5
CDR3 protein: CASRSGTGSYEQYF

J gene: TRBJ2-1
V gene: TRBV4-1
CDR3 protein: CASSQVRGSYNEQFF

J gene: TRBJ1-1
V gene: TRBV9
CDR3 protein: CASSSRAVGTEAFF

J gene: TRBJ1-5
V gene: TRBV12-3/TRBV12-4
CDR3 protein: CASSSLRSNQPQHF

J gene: TRBJ2-7
V gene: TRBV7-2
CDR3 protein: CASSLADGALEQYF

J gene: TRBJ1-2
V gene: TRBV6-2/TRBV6-3
CDR3 protein: CASSYTRQGLSYGYAF

J gene: TRBJ1-1
V gene: TRBV5-6
CDR3 protein: CATSLMDTEAFF

J gene: TRBJ1-1
V gene: TRBV28
CDR3 protein: CASRRGVVTEVNTEAFF

J gene: TRBJ2-5
V gene: TRBV20-1
CDR3 protein: CSARLVQETQYF

J gene: TRBJ1-1
V gene: TRBV5-8
CDR3 protein: CASSHVNEAFF

J gene: TRBJ2-6
V gene: TRBV9
CDR3 protein: CASSADRGPSSGANVLTF

J gene: TRBJ2-5
V gene: TRBV10-3
CDR3 protein: CAISESSPRGGETQYF